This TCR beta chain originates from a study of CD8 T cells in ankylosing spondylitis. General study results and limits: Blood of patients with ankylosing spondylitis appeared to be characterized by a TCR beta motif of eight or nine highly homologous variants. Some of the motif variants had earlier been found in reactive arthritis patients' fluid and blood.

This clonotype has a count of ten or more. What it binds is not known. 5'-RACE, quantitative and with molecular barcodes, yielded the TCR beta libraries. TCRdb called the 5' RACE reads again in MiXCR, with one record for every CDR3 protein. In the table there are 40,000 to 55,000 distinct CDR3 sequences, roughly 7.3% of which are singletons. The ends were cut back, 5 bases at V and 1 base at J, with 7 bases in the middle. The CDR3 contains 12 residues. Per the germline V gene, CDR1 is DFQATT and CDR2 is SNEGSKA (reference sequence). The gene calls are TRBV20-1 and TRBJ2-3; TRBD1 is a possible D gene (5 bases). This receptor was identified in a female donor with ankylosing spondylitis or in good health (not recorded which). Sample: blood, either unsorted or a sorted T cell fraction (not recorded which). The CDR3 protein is CSASQGTDTQYF. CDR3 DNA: TGCAGTGCTTCACAGGGCACAGATACGCAGTATTTT.